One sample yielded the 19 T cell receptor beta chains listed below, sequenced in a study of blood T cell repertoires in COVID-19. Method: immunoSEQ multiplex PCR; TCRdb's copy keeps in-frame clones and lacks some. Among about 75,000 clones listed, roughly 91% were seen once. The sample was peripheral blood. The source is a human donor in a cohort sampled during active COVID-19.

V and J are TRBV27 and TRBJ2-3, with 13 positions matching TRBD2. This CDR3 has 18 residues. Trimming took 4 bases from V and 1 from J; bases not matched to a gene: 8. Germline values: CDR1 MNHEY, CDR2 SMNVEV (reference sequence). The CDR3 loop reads CASSSGLAGVSGTDTQYF. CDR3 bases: TGTGCCAGCAGTTCCGGACTAGCGGGAGTTTCTGGCACAGATACGCAGTATTTT.

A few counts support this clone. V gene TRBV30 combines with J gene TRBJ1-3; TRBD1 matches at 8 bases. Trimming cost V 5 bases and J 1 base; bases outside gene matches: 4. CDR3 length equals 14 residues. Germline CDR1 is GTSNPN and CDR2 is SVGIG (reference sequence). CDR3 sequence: CAWDRGVSGNTIYF. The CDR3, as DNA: TGTGCCTGGGACAGGGGTGTTTCTGGAAACACCATATATTTT.

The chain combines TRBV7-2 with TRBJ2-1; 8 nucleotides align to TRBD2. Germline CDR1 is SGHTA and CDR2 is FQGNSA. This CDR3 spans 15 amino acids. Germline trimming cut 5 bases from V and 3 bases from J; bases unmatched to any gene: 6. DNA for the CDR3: TGTGCCAGCAGCGAACGGGGGGGCTTCTACAATGAGCAGTTCTTC. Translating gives CASSERGGFYNEQFF.

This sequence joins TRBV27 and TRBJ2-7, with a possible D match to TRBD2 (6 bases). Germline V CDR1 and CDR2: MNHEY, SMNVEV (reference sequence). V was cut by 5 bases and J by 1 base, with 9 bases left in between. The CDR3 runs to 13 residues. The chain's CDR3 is CASSSGPSYEQYF. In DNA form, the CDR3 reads TGTGCCAGCAGTAGCGGGCCATCCTACGAGCAGTACTTC.

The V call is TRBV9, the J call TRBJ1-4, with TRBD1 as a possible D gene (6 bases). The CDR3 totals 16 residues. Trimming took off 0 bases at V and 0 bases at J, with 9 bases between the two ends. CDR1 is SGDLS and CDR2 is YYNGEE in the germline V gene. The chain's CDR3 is CASSVAGAPTNEKLFF. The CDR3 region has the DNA TGTGCCAGCAGCGTAGCAGGGGCCCCAACTAATGAAAAACTGTTTTTT.

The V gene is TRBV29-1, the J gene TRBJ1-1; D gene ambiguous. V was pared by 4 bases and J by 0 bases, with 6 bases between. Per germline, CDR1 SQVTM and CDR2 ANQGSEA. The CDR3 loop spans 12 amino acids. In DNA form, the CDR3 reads TGCAGCGTTGGGGAGATGAACACTGAAGCTTTCTTT. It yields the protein CSVGEMNTEAFF.

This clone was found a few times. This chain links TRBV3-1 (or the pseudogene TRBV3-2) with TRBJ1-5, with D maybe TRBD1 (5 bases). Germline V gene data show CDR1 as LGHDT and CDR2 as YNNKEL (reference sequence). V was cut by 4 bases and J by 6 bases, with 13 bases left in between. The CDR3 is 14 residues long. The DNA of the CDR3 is TGTGCCAGCAGCCCCCGGGGGGTCGCTCAGCCCCAGCATTTT. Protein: CASSPRGVAQPQHF.

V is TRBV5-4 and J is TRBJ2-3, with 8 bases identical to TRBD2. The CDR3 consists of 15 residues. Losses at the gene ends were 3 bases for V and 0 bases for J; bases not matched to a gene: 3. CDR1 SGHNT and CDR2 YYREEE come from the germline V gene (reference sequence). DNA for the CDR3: TGTGCCAGCAGCTCTACTAGCGGAAGCACAGATACGCAGTATTTT. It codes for CASSSTSGSTDTQYF.

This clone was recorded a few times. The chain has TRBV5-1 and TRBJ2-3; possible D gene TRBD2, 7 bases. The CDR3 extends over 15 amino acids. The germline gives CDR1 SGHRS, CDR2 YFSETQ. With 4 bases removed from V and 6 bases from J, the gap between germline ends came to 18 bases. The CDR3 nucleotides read TGCGCCAGCAGCCCTGCGGGGGCCAAAGCGGATACGCAGTATTTT. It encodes CASSPAGAKADTQYF.

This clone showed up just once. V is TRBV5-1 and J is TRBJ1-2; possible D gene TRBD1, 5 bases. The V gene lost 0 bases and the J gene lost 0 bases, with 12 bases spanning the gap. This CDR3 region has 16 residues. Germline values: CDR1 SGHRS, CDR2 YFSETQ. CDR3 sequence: CASSLDLGASNYGYTF. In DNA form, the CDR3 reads TGCGCCAGCAGCTTGGATCTAGGGGCTTCTAACTATGGCTACACCTTC.

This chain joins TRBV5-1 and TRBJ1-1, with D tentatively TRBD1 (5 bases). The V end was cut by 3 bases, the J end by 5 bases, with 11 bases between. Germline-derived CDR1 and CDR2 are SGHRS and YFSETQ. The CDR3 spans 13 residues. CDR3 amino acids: CASSSTATTEAFF. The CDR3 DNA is TGCGCCAGCAGCTCGACAGCGACGACTGAAGCTTTCTTT.

In DNA form, the CDR3 reads TGTGCCAGCATTACGGACAGGGGGCGTAATGGCTACACCTTC. It is translated as CASITDRGRNGYTF. The rearrangement uses TRBV27 and TRBJ1-2; TRBD1 matches at 11 bases. Germline loops: CDR1 MNHEY, CDR2 SMNVEV (reference sequence). The junction had 7 bases not matched to a gene; V was cut back by 7 bases and J by 6 bases. The CDR3 runs to 14 residues.

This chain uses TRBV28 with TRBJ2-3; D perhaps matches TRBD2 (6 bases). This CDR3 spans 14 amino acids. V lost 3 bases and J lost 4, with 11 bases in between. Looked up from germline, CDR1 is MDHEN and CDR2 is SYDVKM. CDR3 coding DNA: TGTGCCAGCAGTTTTTCTCGGAGGGCAGATACGCAGTATTTT. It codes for CASSFSRRADTQYF.

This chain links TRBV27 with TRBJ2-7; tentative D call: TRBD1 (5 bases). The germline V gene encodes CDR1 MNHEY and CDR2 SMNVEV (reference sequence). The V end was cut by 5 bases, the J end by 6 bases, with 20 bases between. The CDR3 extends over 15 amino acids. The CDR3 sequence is CASSAPTGILTEQYF. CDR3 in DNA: TGTGCCAGCAGTGCTCCCACAGGAATCCTTACCGAGCAGTACTTC.

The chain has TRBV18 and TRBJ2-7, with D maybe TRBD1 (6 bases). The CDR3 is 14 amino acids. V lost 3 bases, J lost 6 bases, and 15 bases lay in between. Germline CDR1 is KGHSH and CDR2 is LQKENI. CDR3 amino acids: CASSPGAGYSEQYF. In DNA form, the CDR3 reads TGTGCCAGCTCACCGGGGGCAGGGTACTCCGAGCAGTACTTC.

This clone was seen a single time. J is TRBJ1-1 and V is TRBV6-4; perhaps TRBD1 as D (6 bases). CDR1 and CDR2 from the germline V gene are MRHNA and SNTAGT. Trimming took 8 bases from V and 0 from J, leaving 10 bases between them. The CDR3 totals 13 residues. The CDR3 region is CASRTDMNTEAFF. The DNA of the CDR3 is TGTGCCAGCCGGACAGATATGAACACTGAAGCTTTCTTT.

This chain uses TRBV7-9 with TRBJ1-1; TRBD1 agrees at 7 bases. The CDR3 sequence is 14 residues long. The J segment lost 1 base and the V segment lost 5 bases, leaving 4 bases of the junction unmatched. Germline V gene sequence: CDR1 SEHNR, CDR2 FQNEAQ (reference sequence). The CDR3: CASSLGTANTEAFF. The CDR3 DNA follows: TGTGCCAGCAGCCTTGGGACAGCGAACACTGAAGCTTTCTTT.

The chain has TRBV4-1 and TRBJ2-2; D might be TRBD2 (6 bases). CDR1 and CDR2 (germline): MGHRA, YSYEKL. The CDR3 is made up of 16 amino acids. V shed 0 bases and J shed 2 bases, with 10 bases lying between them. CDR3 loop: CASSQDDGTNTGELFF. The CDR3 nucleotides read TGCGCCAGCAGCCAAGATGACGGGACTAACACCGGGGAGCTGTTTTTT.

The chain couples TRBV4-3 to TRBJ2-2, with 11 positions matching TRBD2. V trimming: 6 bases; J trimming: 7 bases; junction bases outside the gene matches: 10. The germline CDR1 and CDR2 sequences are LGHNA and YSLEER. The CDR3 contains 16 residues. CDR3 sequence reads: CASRKDSGGAGGELFF. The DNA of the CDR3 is TGCGCCAGCAGAAAGGATAGCGGGGGGGCCGGCGGGGAGCTGTTTTTT.